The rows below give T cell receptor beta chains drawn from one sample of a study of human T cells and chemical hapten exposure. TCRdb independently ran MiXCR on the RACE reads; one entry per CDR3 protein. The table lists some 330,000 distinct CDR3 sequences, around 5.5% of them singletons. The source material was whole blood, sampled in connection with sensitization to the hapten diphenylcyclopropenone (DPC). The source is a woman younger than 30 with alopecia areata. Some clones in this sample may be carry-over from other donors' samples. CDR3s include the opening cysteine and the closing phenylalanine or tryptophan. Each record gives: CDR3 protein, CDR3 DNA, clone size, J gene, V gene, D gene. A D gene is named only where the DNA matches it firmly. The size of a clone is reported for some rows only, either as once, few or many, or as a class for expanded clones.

cdr3_aa: CASSLGSTSGVGETQYF; cdr3_nt: TGTGCCAGCAGTTTAGGATCCACTAGCGGGGTTGGAGAGACCCAGTACTTC; clone_size: NA; j_call: TRBJ2-5; v_call: TRBV6-5; d_call: TRBD2
cdr3_aa: CASGEAAYEQYF; cdr3_nt: TGTGCCAGCGGAGAGGCTGCCTACGAGCAGTACTTC; clone_size: NA; j_call: TRBJ2-7; v_call: TRBV27; d_call: NA
cdr3_aa: CASSSQRNEQFF; cdr3_nt: TGTGCCAGCAGCTCACAACGGAATGAGCAGTTCTTC; clone_size: many; j_call: TRBJ2-1; v_call: TRBV7-2; d_call: NA
cdr3_aa: CASSEASTDTQYF; cdr3_nt: TGTGCCAGCAGTGAAGCCTCCACAGATACGCAGTATTTT; clone_size: many; j_call: TRBJ2-3; v_call: TRBV2; d_call: NA
cdr3_aa: CASSFRADSGNTIYF; cdr3_nt: TGTGCCAGCAGCTTTAGGGCAGACTCTGGAAACACCATATATTTT; clone_size: many; j_call: TRBJ1-3; v_call: TRBV27; d_call: NA
cdr3_aa: CASILTHLNYGYTF; cdr3_nt: TGTGCCAGCATCTTGACACACCTTAACTATGGCTACACCTTC; clone_size: NA; j_call: TRBJ1-2; v_call: TRBV6-1; d_call: NA
cdr3_aa: CASSEFRNPPADTQYF; cdr3_nt: TGCGCCAGCAGTGAGTTCCGGAACCCACCCGCAGATACGCAGTATTTT; clone_size: NA; j_call: TRBJ2-3; v_call: TRBV10-2; d_call: NA
cdr3_aa: CASTQGTGMSPLHF; cdr3_nt: TGTGCCAGCACCCAGGGGACAGGGATGTCACCCCTCCACTTT; clone_size: few; j_call: TRBJ1-6; v_call: TRBV6-6; d_call: TRBD1
cdr3_aa: CASRQGQVNEKLFF; cdr3_nt: TGTGCCAGCAGGCAGGGACAGGTTAATGAAAAACTGTTTTTT; clone_size: many; j_call: TRBJ1-4; v_call: TRBV28; d_call: TRBD1
cdr3_aa: CASRTARENYGYTF; cdr3_nt: TGTGCCAGTAGGACCGCACGGGAAAACTATGGCTACACCTTC; clone_size: NA; j_call: TRBJ1-2; v_call: TRBV19; d_call: NA
cdr3_aa: CASSWGHTNTEAFF; cdr3_nt: TGTGCCAGCAGCTGGGGACACACAAACACTGAAGCTTTCTTT; clone_size: few; j_call: TRBJ1-1; v_call: TRBV5-5; d_call: NA
cdr3_aa: CAISESRVGVANEQFF; cdr3_nt: TGTGCCATCAGTGAGTCAAGGGTGGGGGTAGCCAATGAGCAGTTCTTC; clone_size: few; j_call: TRBJ2-1; v_call: TRBV10-3; d_call: NA
cdr3_aa: CASSESWGTTDTQYF; cdr3_nt: TGCGCCAGCAGTGAGTCGTGGGGAACCACAGATACGCAGTATTTT; clone_size: few; j_call: TRBJ2-3; v_call: TRBV10-2; d_call: NA
cdr3_aa: CASSQGQVYEQYF; cdr3_nt: TGTGCCAGCAGCCAAGGACAGGTCTACGAGCAGTACTTC; clone_size: few; j_call: TRBJ2-7; v_call: TRBV3-1; d_call: NA
cdr3_aa: CASSPPGGAQSEAFF; cdr3_nt: TGTGCCAGCAGCCCCCCCGGGGGGGCGCAGAGTGAAGCTTTCTTT; clone_size: many; j_call: TRBJ1-1; v_call: TRBV9; d_call: NA
cdr3_aa: CASSDLLNSPLHF; cdr3_nt: TGTGCCAGCAGTGATCTCCTTAATTCACCCCTCCACTTT; clone_size: NA; j_call: TRBJ1-6; v_call: TRBV25-1; d_call: NA
cdr3_aa: CASSQGERGPSTDTQYF; cdr3_nt: TGCGCCAGCAGCCAGGGCGAGCGGGGCCCTTCCACAGATACGCAGTATTTT; clone_size: NA; j_call: TRBJ2-3; v_call: TRBV4-3; d_call: TRBD2
cdr3_aa: CASSATVSGNTIYF; cdr3_nt: TGTGCCAGCAGCGCGACAGTTTCTGGAAACACCATATATTTT; clone_size: few; j_call: TRBJ1-3; v_call: TRBV9; d_call: NA
cdr3_aa: CASSQDTGTGAYGYTF; cdr3_nt: TGCGCCAGCAGCCAAGACACCGGGACAGGCGCATATGGCTACACCTTC; clone_size: NA; j_call: TRBJ1-2; v_call: TRBV4-3; d_call: TRBD1
cdr3_aa: CASSQGLAGAKDTQYF; cdr3_nt: TGCGCCAGCAGCCAAGGGCTAGCGGGGGCTAAAGATACGCAGTATTTT; clone_size: many; j_call: TRBJ2-3; v_call: TRBV4-1; d_call: TRBD2
cdr3_aa: CSAPRTGTTDTQYF; cdr3_nt: TGCAGTGCTCCCCGGACAGGGACCACAGATACGCAGTATTTT; clone_size: many; j_call: TRBJ2-3; v_call: TRBV20-1; d_call: TRBD1
cdr3_aa: CASKGTGGMNTEAFF; cdr3_nt: TGTGCCAGCAAAGGGACAGGGGGCATGAACACTGAAGCTTTCTTT; clone_size: many; j_call: TRBJ1-1; v_call: TRBV6-4; d_call: TRBD1
cdr3_aa: CASGGLGRETQYF; cdr3_nt: TGTGCCAGCGGAGGACTAGGACGCGAGACCCAGTACTTC; clone_size: NA; j_call: TRBJ2-5; v_call: TRBV12-3/TRBV12-4; d_call: TRBD2
cdr3_aa: CASTETGSSYEQYF; cdr3_nt: TGTGCCAGCACGGAGACAGGGAGCTCCTACGAGCAGTACTTC; clone_size: many; j_call: TRBJ2-7; v_call: TRBV6-5; d_call: TRBD1
cdr3_aa: CASSLGFRTGHQETQYF; cdr3_nt: TGTGCCAGCAGCCTAGGCTTTAGGACAGGCCATCAAGAGACCCAGTACTTC; clone_size: NA; j_call: TRBJ2-5; v_call: TRBV7-2; d_call: TRBD1
cdr3_aa: CASSAEETQYF; cdr3_nt: TGCGCCAGCAGTGCCGAAGAGACCCAGTACTTC; clone_size: few; j_call: TRBJ2-5; v_call: TRBV5-1; d_call: NA
cdr3_aa: CASSFSYQPNQPQHF; cdr3_nt: TGTGCCAGCAGCTTTTCATATCAGCCCAATCAGCCCCAGCATTTT; clone_size: few; j_call: TRBJ1-5; v_call: TRBV7-2; d_call: NA
cdr3_aa: CASSLEGTGANVLTF; cdr3_nt: TGCGCCAGCAGCTTGGAAGGGACTGGGGCCAACGTCCTGACTTTC; clone_size: NA; j_call: TRBJ2-6; v_call: TRBV5-1; d_call: NA
cdr3_aa: CASSQNRDRGYSPLHF; cdr3_nt: TGTGCCAGCAGCCAAAACCGGGACAGGGGCTATTCACCCCTCCACTTT; clone_size: few; j_call: TRBJ1-6; v_call: TRBV7-6; d_call: TRBD1
cdr3_aa: CSASPTGTAYEQYF; cdr3_nt: TGCAGCGCATCCCCAACCGGGACAGCCTACGAGCAGTACTTC; clone_size: NA; j_call: TRBJ2-7; v_call: TRBV29-1; d_call: TRBD1
cdr3_aa: CASSQKSGDNSPLHF; cdr3_nt: TGTGCCAGCAGCCAAAAGTCAGGAGATAATTCACCCCTCCACTTT; clone_size: NA; j_call: TRBJ1-6; v_call: TRBV4-2; d_call: NA
cdr3_aa: CASSLTTGRGQPQHF; cdr3_nt: TGCGCCAGCAGCTTGACGACAGGACGAGGTCAGCCCCAGCATTTT; clone_size: many; j_call: TRBJ1-5; v_call: TRBV5-1; d_call: NA
cdr3_aa: CSVEGNQGPSSYEQYF; cdr3_nt: TGCAGCGTTGAAGGAAATCAGGGCCCAAGCTCCTACGAGCAGTACTTC; clone_size: NA; j_call: TRBJ2-7; v_call: TRBV29-1; d_call: NA
cdr3_aa: CAISGQGASNEQFF; cdr3_nt: TGTGCCATCAGTGGACAGGGGGCTAGCAATGAGCAGTTCTTC; clone_size: few; j_call: TRBJ2-1; v_call: TRBV10-3; d_call: TRBD1
cdr3_aa: CASSQASGRDGYTF; cdr3_nt: TGCGCCAGCAGCCAAGCCTCAGGGCGTGATGGCTACACCTTC; clone_size: few; j_call: TRBJ1-2; v_call: TRBV4-1; d_call: NA
cdr3_aa: CASSLAPPSGTEAFF; cdr3_nt: TGTGCCAGCAGTTTAGCGCCCCCCTCGGGCACTGAAGCTTTCTTT; clone_size: few; j_call: TRBJ1-1; v_call: TRBV12-3/TRBV12-4; d_call: NA
cdr3_aa: CASSLGGWGRRNQPQHF; cdr3_nt: TGTGCCAGCAGCTTAGGAGGTTGGGGGCGACGCAATCAGCCCCAGCATTTT; clone_size: NA; j_call: TRBJ1-5; v_call: TRBV7-9; d_call: NA
cdr3_aa: CAISEQGFYEQYF; cdr3_nt: TGTGCCATCAGTGAGCAGGGATTTTACGAGCAGTACTTC; clone_size: few; j_call: TRBJ2-7; v_call: TRBV10-3; d_call: NA
cdr3_aa: CASSTHRETQYF; cdr3_nt: TGTGCCAGTAGCACACACCGGGAGACCCAGTACTTC; clone_size: many; j_call: TRBJ2-5; v_call: TRBV19; d_call: NA
cdr3_aa: CASSQDRHLNTEAFF; cdr3_nt: TGTGCCAGCAGCCAAGATAGACACCTGAACACTGAAGCTTTCTTT; clone_size: NA; j_call: TRBJ1-1; v_call: TRBV14; d_call: NA
cdr3_aa: CSTNSGGRDTQYF; cdr3_nt: TGCAGTACTAATAGCGGGGGGCGGGATACGCAGTATTTT; clone_size: few; j_call: TRBJ2-3; v_call: TRBV20-1; d_call: TRBD2
cdr3_aa: CASRSTGTAGEQYF; cdr3_nt: TGCGCCAGCAGATCCACCGGGACCGCCGGCGAGCAGTACTTC; clone_size: few; j_call: TRBJ2-7; v_call: TRBV5-1; d_call: NA
cdr3_aa: CASRHGWNQPQHF; cdr3_nt: TGTGCCAGCAGACACGGCTGGAATCAGCCCCAGCATTTT; clone_size: many; j_call: TRBJ1-5; v_call: TRBV6-2/TRBV6-3; d_call: NA